This note documents a single T cell receptor (beta chain) sequence. Its matching antigen is unknown. The data originate from a study of cytomegalovirus exposure and HLA in healthy donors. Findings and limits, study-wide: As confirmed in vitro, a few CMV-associated chains were specific for CMV antigens. Highly shared sequence variants in one cluster were likely a sequencing artifact. What a later analysis reportedly showed was that an Asian-associated ancestry cluster had fewer N-insertions than the roughly 670-donor mean. CMV serostatus was the only recorded immune exposure for donors.

A multiplex PCR was run with 60 Vbeta primers and 13 Jbeta primers. Using immunoSEQ multiplex PCR, the repertoire was profiled, and TCRdb retains in-frame clones only, with some absent. This sample yields 80,000 or so clones, of which over 60% are seen a single time; roughly 12% belongs to the top ten. CDR3 size: 13 residues. The V gene lost 4 bases and the J gene lost 6 bases, with 13 bases spanning the gap. CDR1 and CDR2 from the germline V gene are SGDLS and YYNGEE. The chain joins TRBV9 to TRBJ1-1; unclear D gene. Material: PBMCs. The TCR comes from a male donor in good health and CMV-seropositive. Here the CDR3 reads CASSLGREPEAFF. CDR3 bases: TGTGCCAGCAGCTTAGGACGGGAACCTGAAGCTTTCTTT.